The sequence of this T cell receptor beta chain was determined in a study of T cells in Graves' hyperthyroidism and ophthalmopathy. This clonotype was observed a handful of times. The source material, RNA transcripts, was used to amplify TCR beta CDR3 regions. During a first-round RT-PCR of the TCR CDR3, the HTBI primer set was used. One entry per CDR3 protein results from TCRdb running MiXCR on the multiplex PCR reads. The sample has about 200,000 distinct CDR3 sequences, less than 20% seen once. V was shortened by 2 bases and J by 8 bases, with 10 bases between the two germline ends. This CDR3 is built from 12 residues. CDR1 and CDR2 from the germline V gene are SGDLS and YYNGEE. Disease duration under 2 months; hyperthyroidism patients were aged 18 to 65. Thyroid ultrasound, orbital computed tomography, clinical symptoms, and serum thyroxine and TRAb underpinned diagnoses. PBMCs were collected from an approximately 9.3 ml volume of fresh peripheral blood.

The receptor comes from a woman aged 45 to 65 with Graves' hyperthyroidism. The chain has TRBV9 and TRBJ1-2; TRBD1 is a possible D gene (5 bases). The material sequenced was blood. The CDR3 DNA follows: TGTGCCAGCAGCGTCCCCGGGGGGGGCTACACCTTC. It is translated as CASSVPGGGYTF. Using reference TRBV9 and TRBJ1-2 for the parts outside the CDR3, the full variable domain is DSGVTQTPKHLITATGQRVTLRCSPRSGDLSVYWYQQSLDQGLQFLIQYYNGEERAKGNILERFSAQQFPDLHSELNLSSLELGDSALYFCASSVPGGGYTFGSGTRLTVV.